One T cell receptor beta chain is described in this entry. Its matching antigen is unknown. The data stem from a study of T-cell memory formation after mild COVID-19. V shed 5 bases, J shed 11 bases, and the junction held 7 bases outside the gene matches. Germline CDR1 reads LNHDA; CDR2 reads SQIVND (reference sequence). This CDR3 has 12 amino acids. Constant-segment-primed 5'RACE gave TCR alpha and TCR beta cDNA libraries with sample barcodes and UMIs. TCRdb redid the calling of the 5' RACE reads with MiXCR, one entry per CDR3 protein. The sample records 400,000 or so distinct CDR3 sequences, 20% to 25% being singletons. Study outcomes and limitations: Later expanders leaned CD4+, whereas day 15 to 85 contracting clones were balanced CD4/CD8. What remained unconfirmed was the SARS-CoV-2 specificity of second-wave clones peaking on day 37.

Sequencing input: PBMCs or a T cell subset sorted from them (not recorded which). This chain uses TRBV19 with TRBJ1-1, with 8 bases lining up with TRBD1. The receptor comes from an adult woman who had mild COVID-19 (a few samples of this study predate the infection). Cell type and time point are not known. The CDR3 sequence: CASSFLQGVAFF. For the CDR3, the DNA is TGTGCCAGTAGTTTCTTACAGGGGGTGGCTTTCTTT.